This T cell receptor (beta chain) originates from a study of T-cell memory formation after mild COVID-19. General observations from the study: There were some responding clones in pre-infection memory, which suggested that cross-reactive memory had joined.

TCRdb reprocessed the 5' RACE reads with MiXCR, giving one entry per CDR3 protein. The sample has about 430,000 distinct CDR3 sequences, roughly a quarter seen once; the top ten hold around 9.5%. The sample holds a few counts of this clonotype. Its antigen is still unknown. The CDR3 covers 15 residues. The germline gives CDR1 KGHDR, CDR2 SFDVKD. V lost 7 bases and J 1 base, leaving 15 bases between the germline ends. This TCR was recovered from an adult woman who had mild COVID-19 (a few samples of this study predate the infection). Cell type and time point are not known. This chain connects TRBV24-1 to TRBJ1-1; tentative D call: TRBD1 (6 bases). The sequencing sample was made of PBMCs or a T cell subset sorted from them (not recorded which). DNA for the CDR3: TGTGCCACCAGAGACACCGGGACAAGGAACACTGAAGCTTTCTTT. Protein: CATRDTGTRNTEAFF.